This paragraph reports one T cell receptor beta chain. This sample is part of a study of control samples from healthy donors and cancer patients. Generated by immunoSEQ multiplex PCR, the TCRdb table keeps only in-frame clones and is missing some. In the table there are around 170,000 clones, 90% of which are singletons. The CDR3 covers 13 residues. Germline assignment: CDR1 SGHNT and CDR2 YYREEE (reference sequence). V was trimmed by 5 bases and J by 5 bases, leaving 14 bases between them. This TCR came from a woman between 45 and 60 years old in good health. This sequence joins TRBV5-4 and TRBJ2-7, with D possibly being TRBD1 (5 bases). The sequencing input was blood. As DNA, the CDR3 is TGTGCCAGCAGGCCTACAGGTATCCACGAGCAGTACTTC. This translates into CASRPTGIHEQYF. Supplemented by reference TRBV5-4 and TRBJ2-7, the full variable domain reads ETGVTQSPTHLIKTRGQQVTLRCSSQSGHNTVSWYQQALGQGPQFIFQYYREEENGRGNFPPRFSGLQFPNYSSELNVNALELDDSALYLCASRPTGIHEQYFGPGTRLTVT.